The T cell receptor (beta chain) under discussion was sequenced for a study of blood T cells in healthy people across ages. There are a few counts of this clonotype. The CDR3 spans 12 residues. Trimming took off 5 bases at V and 8 bases at J, with 9 bases between the two ends. Sample-barcoded 5' priming and a J-beta primer mix drove a second PCR of about 7 to 11 cycles. One entry per CDR3 protein, called by TCRdb with MiXCR from the 5' RACE reads. The table shows 1.5 million to 2 million distinct CDR3 sequences, with 28% occurring only once. V and J are TRBV12-3 or TRBV12-4 and TRBJ1-4; D unclear. The TCR sequence derives from a woman in her twenties or thirties in good health. Specimen: blood. The CDR3 loop is CASSTSVEKLFF. CDR3 bases: TGTGCCAGCAGTACTTCCGTCGAAAAACTGTTTTTT.